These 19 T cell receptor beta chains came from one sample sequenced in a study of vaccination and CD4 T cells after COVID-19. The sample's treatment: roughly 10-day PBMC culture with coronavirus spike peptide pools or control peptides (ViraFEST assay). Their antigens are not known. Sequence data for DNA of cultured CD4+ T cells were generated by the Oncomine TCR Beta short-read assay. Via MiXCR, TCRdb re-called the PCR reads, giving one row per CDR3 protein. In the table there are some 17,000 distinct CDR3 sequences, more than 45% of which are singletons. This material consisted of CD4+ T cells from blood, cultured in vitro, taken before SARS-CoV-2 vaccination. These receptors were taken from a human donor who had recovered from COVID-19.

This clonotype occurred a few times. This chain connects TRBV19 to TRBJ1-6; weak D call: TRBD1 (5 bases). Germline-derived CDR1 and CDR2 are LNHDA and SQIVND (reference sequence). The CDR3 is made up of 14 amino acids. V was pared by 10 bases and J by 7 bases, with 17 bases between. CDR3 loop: CATRAGTSNSPLHF. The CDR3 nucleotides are TGTGCCACCCGGGCCGGGACTTCAAATTCACCCCTCCACTTT.

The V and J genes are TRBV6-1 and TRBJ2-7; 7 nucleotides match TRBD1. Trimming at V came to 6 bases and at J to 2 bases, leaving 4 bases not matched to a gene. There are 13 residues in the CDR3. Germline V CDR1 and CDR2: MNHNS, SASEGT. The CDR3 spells CASSHRGTYEQYF. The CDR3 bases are TGTGCCAGCAGCCACAGGGGAACCTACGAGCAGTACTTC.

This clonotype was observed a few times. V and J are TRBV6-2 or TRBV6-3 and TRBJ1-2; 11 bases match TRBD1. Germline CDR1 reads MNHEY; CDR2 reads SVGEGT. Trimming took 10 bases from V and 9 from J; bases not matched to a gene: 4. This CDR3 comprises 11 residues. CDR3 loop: CATGTGGSYTF. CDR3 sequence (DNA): TGTGCCACGGGGACAGGGGGGAGCTACACCTTC.

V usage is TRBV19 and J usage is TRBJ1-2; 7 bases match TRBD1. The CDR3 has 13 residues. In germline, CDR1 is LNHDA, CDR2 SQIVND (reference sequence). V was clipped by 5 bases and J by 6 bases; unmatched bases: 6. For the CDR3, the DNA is TGTGCCAGTAGTTCCCGGGACAGAGATGGCTACACCTTC. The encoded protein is CASSSRDRDGYTF.

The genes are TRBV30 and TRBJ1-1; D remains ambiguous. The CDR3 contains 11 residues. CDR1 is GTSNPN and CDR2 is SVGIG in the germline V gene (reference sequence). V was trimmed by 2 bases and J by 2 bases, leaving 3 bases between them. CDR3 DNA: TGTGCCTGGAGTCGAAACACTGAAGCTTTCTTT. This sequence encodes CAWSRNTEAFF.

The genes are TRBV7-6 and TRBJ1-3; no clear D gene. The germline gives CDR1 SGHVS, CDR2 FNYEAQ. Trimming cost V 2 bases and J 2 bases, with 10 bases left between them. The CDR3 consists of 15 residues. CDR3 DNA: TGTGCCAGCAGCTTACGCAGTAGGACTGGAAACACCATATATTTT. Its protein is CASSLRSRTGNTIYF.

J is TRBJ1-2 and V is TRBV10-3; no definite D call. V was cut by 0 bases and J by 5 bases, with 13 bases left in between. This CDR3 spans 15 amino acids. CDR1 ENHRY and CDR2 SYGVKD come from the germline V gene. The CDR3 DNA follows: TGTGCCATCAGTGAGTCGAGCAGGCGGTTTTATGGCTACACCTTC. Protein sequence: CAISESSRRFYGYTF.

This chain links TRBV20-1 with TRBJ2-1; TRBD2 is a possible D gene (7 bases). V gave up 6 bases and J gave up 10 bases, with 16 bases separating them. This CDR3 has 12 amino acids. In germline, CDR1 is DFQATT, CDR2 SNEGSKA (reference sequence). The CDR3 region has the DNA TGCAGTGCGGGCGGGGGCCCTAGCGAGCAGTTCTTC. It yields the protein CSAGGGPSEQFF.

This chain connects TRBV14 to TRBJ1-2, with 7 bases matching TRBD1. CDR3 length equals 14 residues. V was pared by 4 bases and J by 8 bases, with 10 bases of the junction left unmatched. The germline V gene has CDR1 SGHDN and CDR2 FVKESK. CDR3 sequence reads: CASSPRQGTWGYTF. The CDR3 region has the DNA TGTGCCAGCAGCCCGAGACAGGGTACTTGGGGCTACACCTTC. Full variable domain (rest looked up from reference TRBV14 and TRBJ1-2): EAGVTQFPSHSVIEKGQTVTLRCDPISGHDNLYWYRRVMGKEIKFLLHFVKESKQDESGMPNNRFLAERTGGTYSTLKVQPAELEDSGVYFCASSPRQGTWGYTFGSGTRLTVV.

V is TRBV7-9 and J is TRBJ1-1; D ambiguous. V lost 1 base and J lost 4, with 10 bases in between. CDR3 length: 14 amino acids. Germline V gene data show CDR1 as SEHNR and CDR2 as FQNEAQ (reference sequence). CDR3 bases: TGTGCCAGCAGCTTAGTTGTGTGGGGCACTGAAGCTTTCTTT. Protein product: CASSLVVWGTEAFF.

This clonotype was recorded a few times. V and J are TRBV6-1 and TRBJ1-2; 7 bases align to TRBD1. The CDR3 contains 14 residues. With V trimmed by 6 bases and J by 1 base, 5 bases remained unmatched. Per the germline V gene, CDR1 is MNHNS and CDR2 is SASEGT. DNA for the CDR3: TGTGCCAGCAGGGGGACAGCCTTTAACTATGGCTACACCTTC. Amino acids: CASRGTAFNYGYTF.

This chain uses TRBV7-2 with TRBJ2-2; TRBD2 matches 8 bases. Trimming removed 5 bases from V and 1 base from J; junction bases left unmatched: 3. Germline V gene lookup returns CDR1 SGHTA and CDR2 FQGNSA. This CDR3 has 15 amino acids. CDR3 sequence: CASSLTSGNTGELFF. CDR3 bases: TGTGCCAGCAGCCTTACTAGCGGGAACACCGGGGAGCTGTTTTTT.

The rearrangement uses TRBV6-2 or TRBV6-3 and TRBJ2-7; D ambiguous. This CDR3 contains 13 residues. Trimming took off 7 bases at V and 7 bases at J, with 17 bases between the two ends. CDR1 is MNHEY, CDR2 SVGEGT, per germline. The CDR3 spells CASTQFNAREQYF. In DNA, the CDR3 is TGTGCCAGCACCCAGTTTAATGCGAGGGAGCAGTACTTC.

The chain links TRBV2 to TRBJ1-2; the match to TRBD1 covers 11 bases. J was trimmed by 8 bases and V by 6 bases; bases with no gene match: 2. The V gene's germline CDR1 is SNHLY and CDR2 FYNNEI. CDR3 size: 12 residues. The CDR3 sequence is CASRDRGPGYTF. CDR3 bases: TGTGCCAGCAGGGACAGGGGGCCGGGCTACACCTTC.

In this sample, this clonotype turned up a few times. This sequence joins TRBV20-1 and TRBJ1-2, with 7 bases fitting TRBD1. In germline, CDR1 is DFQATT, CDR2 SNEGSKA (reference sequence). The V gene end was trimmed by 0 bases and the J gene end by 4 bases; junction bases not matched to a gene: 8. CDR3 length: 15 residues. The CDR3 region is CSARDRRGQGYGYTF. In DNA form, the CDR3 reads TGCAGTGCTAGAGATCGGAGGGGGCAAGGCTATGGCTACACCTTC.

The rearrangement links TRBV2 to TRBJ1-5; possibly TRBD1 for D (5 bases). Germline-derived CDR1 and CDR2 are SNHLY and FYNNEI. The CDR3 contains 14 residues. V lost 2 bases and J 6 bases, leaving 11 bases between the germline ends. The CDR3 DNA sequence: TGTGCCAGCAGTGAACGGCAGGGCGCTCAGCCCCAGCATTTT. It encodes CASSERQGAQPQHF.

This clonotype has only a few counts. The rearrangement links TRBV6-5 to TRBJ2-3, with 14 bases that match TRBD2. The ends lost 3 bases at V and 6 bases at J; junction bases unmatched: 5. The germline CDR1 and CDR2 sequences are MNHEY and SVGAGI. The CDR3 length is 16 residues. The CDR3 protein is CASSYPGTSGSDTQYF. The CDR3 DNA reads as TGTGCCAGCAGTTATCCCGGGACTAGCGGGAGTGATACGCAGTATTTT.

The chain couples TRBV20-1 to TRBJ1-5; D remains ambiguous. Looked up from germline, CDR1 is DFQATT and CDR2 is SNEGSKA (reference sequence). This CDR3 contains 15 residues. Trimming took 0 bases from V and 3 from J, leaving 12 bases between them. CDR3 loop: CSAREGRQVNQPQHF. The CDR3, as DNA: TGCAGTGCTAGAGAAGGAAGGCAGGTCAATCAGCCCCAGCATTTT.

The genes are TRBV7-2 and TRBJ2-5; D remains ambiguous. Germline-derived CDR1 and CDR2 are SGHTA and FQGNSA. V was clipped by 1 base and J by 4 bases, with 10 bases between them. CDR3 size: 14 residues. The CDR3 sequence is CASSLDLYSETQYF. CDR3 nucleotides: TGTGCCAGCAGCTTAGATCTGTATTCAGAGACCCAGTACTTC. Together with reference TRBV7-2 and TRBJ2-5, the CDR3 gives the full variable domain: GAGVSQSPSNKVTEKGKDVELRCDPISGHTALYWYRQSLGQGLEFLIYFQGNSAPDKSGLPSDRFSAERTGGSVSTLTIQRTQQEDSAVYLCASSLDLYSETQYFGPGTRLLVL.